The 20 T cell receptor beta chains below were found in one sample sequenced in a study of T cells after yellow fever vaccination. TCRdb reanalysed the 5' RACE reads using MiXCR and keeps one entry per CDR3 protein. The sample contains about 320,000 distinct CDR3 sequences, 3.5% to 4.5% of which appear only once. This specimen consisted of PBMCs, obtained 15 days after the yellow fever booster vaccination. These receptors were collected from a man between 18 and 35 years old who received the YFV17D yellow fever vaccine.

This clonotype was seen many times. The CDR3 is CASSPLALFSYEQYF. CDR3 coding DNA: TGTGCCAGCAGCCCCCTAGCGCTGTTCTCCTACGAGCAGTACTTC. This sequence joins TRBV5-5 and TRBJ2-7; perhaps TRBD2 as D (6 bases). The CDR3 contains 15 residues. Trimming removed 4 bases from V and 0 bases from J, with 14 bases in between. In germline, CDR1 is SGHKS, CDR2 YYEKEE (reference sequence).

This clonotype was counted many times. The chain employs TRBV12-3 or TRBV12-4 and TRBJ2-7; maybe TRBD2 (6 bases). The ends were cut back, 4 bases at V and 5 bases at J, with 12 bases in the middle. This CDR3 contains 13 residues. CDR3 DNA: TGTGCCAGCAGTTACCGGGGGACCAACGAGCAGTACGTC. This encodes CASSYRGTNEQYV.

This clonotype has a count of ten or more. The V and J genes are TRBV20-1 and TRBJ2-3, with D tentatively TRBD1 or TRBD2 (5 bases each). The germline V gene has CDR1 DFQATT and CDR2 SNEGSKA (reference sequence). This CDR3 is built from 13 residues. The V end was cut by 5 bases, the J end by 10 bases, with 19 bases between. The CDR3: CSAVPDSGAAQYF. In DNA, the CDR3 is TGCAGTGCTGTCCCCGACTCCGGGGCGGCGCAGTATTTT.

This clonotype has a handful of counts. V usage is TRBV7-2 and J usage is TRBJ1-6; 7 bases match TRBD1. The CDR3 covers 14 residues. CDR1 and CDR2 from the germline V gene are SGHTA and FQGNSA. V lost 8 bases to trimming and J lost 8 bases; unmatched junction nucleotides: 9. DNA for the CDR3: TGTGCCAGCTCTTACAGGGGAGTCGATTCACCCCTCCACTTT. Amino acids: CASSYRGVDSPLHF.

This chain uses TRBV5-4 with TRBJ2-3; 9 nucleotides match TRBD1. This CDR3 is 16 amino acids long. V shed 0 bases, J shed 2 bases, and the junction held 4 bases outside the gene matches. CDR1 and CDR2 from the germline V gene are SGHNT and YYREEE (reference sequence). CDR3 in amino acids: CASSLGGTGPTDTQYF. In nucleotides, the CDR3 is TGTGCCAGCAGCTTGGGAGGGACAGGGCCCACAGATACGCAGTATTTT. The whole variable domain, filled in from reference TRBV5-4 and TRBJ2-3, reads ETGVTQSPTHLIKTRGQQVTLRCSSQSGHNTVSWYQQALGQGPQFIFQYYREEENGRGNFPPRFSGLQFPNYSSELNVNALELDDSALYLCASSLGGTGPTDTQYFGPGTRLTVL.

V and J are TRBV7-2 and TRBJ2-5, with D unresolved. V lost 5 bases and J 5 bases, leaving 18 bases between the germline ends. Germline V gives CDR1 SGHTA, CDR2 FQGNSA. The CDR3 sequence is 15 residues long. The CDR3 nucleotides are TGTGCCAGCAGCCCCTTGGGTGTGGGGTCCGAGACCCAGTACTTC. This sequence encodes CASSPLGVGSETQYF.

The V and J genes are TRBV12-3 or TRBV12-4 and TRBJ1-1; D remains unclear. This CDR3 is built from 11 residues. V lost 4 bases to trimming and J lost 8 bases, with 8 bases between them. The CDR3 sequence: CASSSPREAFF. DNA for the CDR3: TGTGCCAGCAGTTCTCCCCGGGAAGCTTTCTTT.

This chain links TRBV7-8 with TRBJ2-1; either TRBD1 or TRBD2 may fit D (5 bases each). There are 14 residues in the CDR3. Germline V gene lookup returns CDR1 SGHVS and CDR2 FQNEAQ. V dropped 5 bases and J dropped 7 bases, with 15 bases sitting between them. The CDR3 DNA follows: TGTGCCAGCAGCCCACGGGCAGGGAGAAATGAGCAGTTCTTC. Protein sequence: CASSPRAGRNEQFF.

This clonotype has a count of ten or more. V usage is TRBV6-4 and J usage is TRBJ2-3; D is perhaps TRBD2 (6 bases). The length of the CDR3 is 15 residues. Germline values: CDR1 MRHNA, CDR2 SNTAGT. The ends were cut back, 3 bases at V and 3 bases at J, with 13 bases in the middle. The CDR3 nucleotides read TGTGCCAGCAGTGAAGGACTAAAGGGGACAGATACGCAGTATTTT. Amino acid sequence: CASSEGLKGTDTQYF.

This clonotype has just a few counts. CDR3 bases: TGTGCCAGCAGCTCCGTTGCCCGGACAGGGGAAGATACGCAGTATTTT. Translated: CASSSVARTGEDTQYF. The chain joins TRBV11-2 to TRBJ2-3, with TRBD1 matching over 9 bases. Germline V gene lookup returns CDR1 SGHAT and CDR2 FQNNGV. This CDR3 is 16 amino acids long. The ends lost 4 bases at V and 5 bases at J; junction bases unmatched: 10.

This clonotype was observed many times. The V and J genes are TRBV20-1 and TRBJ2-2; tentatively, D is TRBD1 (6 bases). The CDR3 spans 13 residues. Looked up from germline, CDR1 is DFQATT and CDR2 is SNEGSKA (reference sequence). Trimming shortened V by 3 bases and J by 1 base, and 6 bases separated the two germline ends. The CDR3 sequence is CSARGQNTGELFF. For the CDR3, the DNA is TGCAGTGCTAGGGGACAGAACACCGGGGAGCTGTTTTTT.

This clonotype was picked up a small number of times. This chain joins TRBV5-4 and TRBJ2-1; D might be TRBD1 (9 bases). V was pared by 4 bases and J by 5 bases, with 19 bases between. The germline CDR1 and CDR2 sequences are SGHNT and YYREEE (reference sequence). This CDR3 is 16 amino acids long. CDR3 region: CASSPGGDRANNEQFF. CDR3 sequence (DNA): TGTGCCAGCAGCCCGGGAGGGGACAGGGCGAACAATGAGCAGTTCTTC.

The gene calls are TRBV4-2 and TRBJ2-7; D could derive from TRBD1 or TRBD2 (6 bases each). The V end lost 0 bases, the J end lost 1 base, and 19 bases lay between the germline ends. CDR1 is LGHNA and CDR2 is YNFKEQ in the germline V gene. The CDR3 runs 18 residues. CDR3: CASSQDRGGTYISYEQYF. The DNA of the CDR3 is TGTGCCAGCAGCCAAGATCGAGGCGGGACATATATTTCCTACGAGCAGTACTTC.

The chain links TRBV18 to TRBJ2-7; no firm D call. Trimming took 2 bases from V and 4 from J, leaving 9 bases between them. Germline V lookup: CDR1 KGHSH, CDR2 LQKENI. CDR3 length: 13 residues. DNA for the CDR3: TGTGCCAGCTCACCAATCGCAAGGTACGAGCAGTACGTC. Protein product: CASSPIARYEQYV.

V is TRBV18 and J is TRBJ2-1; D call uncertain. In germline, CDR1 is KGHSH, CDR2 LQKENI. Trimming stripped 0 bases from V and 1 base from J, with 7 bases between. This CDR3 region has 15 residues. CDR3 protein: CASSPPSRSYNEQFF. For the CDR3, the DNA is TGTGCCAGCTCACCACCGTCTAGGTCCTACAATGAGCAGTTCTTC. The full variable domain, its missing parts supplied by reference TRBV18 and TRBJ2-1, is NAGVMQNPRHLVRRRGQEARLRCSPMKGHSHVYWYRQLPEEGLKFMVYLQKENIIDESGMPKERFSAEFPKEGPSILRIQQVVRGDSAAYFCASSPPSRSYNEQFFGPGTRLTVL.

This clonotype was detected many times. The CDR3, as DNA: TGCGCCAGCAGCCAAGATTATATCGGGAGCACAGATACGCAGTATTTT. It is translated as CASSQDYIGSTDTQYF. The chain joins TRBV4-3 to TRBJ2-3; D is ambiguous. From germline, CDR1 is LGHNA and CDR2 YSLEER. V dropped 0 bases and J dropped 0 bases, with 10 bases sitting between them. The CDR3 covers 16 residues.

This clonotype was counted a few times. V is TRBV5-1 and J is TRBJ2-1; 7 bases line up with TRBD2. This CDR3 is 14 amino acids long. The germline V gene has CDR1 SGHRS and CDR2 YFSETQ. V lost 0 bases, J lost 10 bases, and 7 bases stayed unmatched. CDR3 DNA sequence: TGCGCCAGCAGCTTGGTGGGGGGGGACGGGGAGCAGTTCTTC. Translation: CASSLVGGDGEQFF.

The table lists this clonotype with many counts. The chain joins TRBV7-2 to TRBJ2-7, with TRBD1 as a possible D gene (5 bases). CDR1 and CDR2 from the germline V gene are SGHTA and FQGNSA. With 2 bases removed from V and 3 bases from J, the gap between germline ends came to 8 bases. The CDR3 sequence is 13 residues long. As DNA, the CDR3 is TGTGCCAGCAGCTTACGCAGGGACTACGAGCAGTACTTC. Its protein product is CASSLRRDYEQYF.

This clonotype was seen ten or more times. The chain joins TRBV6-6 to TRBJ1-1, with TRBD1 matching 10 bases. Germline values: CDR1 MNHNY, CDR2 SVGAGI (reference sequence). The ends lost 6 bases at V and 10 bases at J; junction bases unmatched: 14. CDR3 length: 15 residues. The CDR3: CASRPGQGIASGAFF. DNA for the CDR3: TGTGCCAGCAGGCCGGGACAGGGGATAGCTAGCGGAGCTTTCTTT.

This chain uses TRBV28 with TRBJ2-3, with D possibly matching TRBD1 (6 bases). The V gene's germline CDR1 is MDHEN and CDR2 SYDVKM. The CDR3 totals 13 residues. Trimming shortened V by 6 bases and J by 2 bases, and 9 bases separated the two germline ends. Written as DNA, the CDR3 is TGTGCCAGCAGGGGGGCCGTCACAGATACGCAGTATTTT. Translating gives CASRGAVTDTQYF.